A single sample gave rise to the 29 T cell receptor beta chains below, sequenced in a study of long-term antiretroviral therapy in people with HIV. The immunoSEQ assay was v3.0, run at survey level. TCRdb's table, derived via immunoSEQ multiplex PCR, lists solely in-frame clones and lacks some. Of 26,000 or so clones listed, around 87% are singletons. This specimen consisted of unsorted PBMCs, obtained 0.5 years after starting antiretroviral therapy. These receptors came from a woman between 18 and 29 years old with HIV.

The rearrangement links TRBV19 to TRBJ2-3; 10 nucleotides match TRBD2. Germline lookup yields CDR1 LNHDA and CDR2 SQIVND (reference sequence). J was trimmed by 1 base and V by 6 bases; bases with no gene match: 7. CDR3 size: 16 residues. The CDR3 DNA reads TGTGCCAGTAGGATTGTAGGGACTAGCGGCACAGATACGCAGTATTTT. This translates into CASRIVGTSGTDTQYF.

The chain links TRBV9 to TRBJ2-1; 9 bases align to TRBD2. CDR1 and CDR2 (germline): SGDLS, YYNGEE. This CDR3 has 16 residues. V shed 3 bases and J 4 bases; nucleotides not matched to a gene: 8. The CDR3 region is CASSATSGAKYNEQFF. CDR3 nucleotides: TGTGCCAGCAGCGCGACTAGCGGAGCAAAGTACAATGAGCAGTTCTTC.

This clone was detected a few times. The V gene is TRBV28, the J gene TRBJ1-5; a possible D gene is TRBD1 (5 bases). With 2 bases removed from V and 5 bases from J, the gap between germline ends came to 7 bases. The CDR3 has 13 residues. CDR1 and CDR2 from the germline V gene are MDHEN and SYDVKM. The CDR3 sequence: CASSLLGDQPQHF. As DNA, the CDR3 is TGTGCCAGCAGTTTACTGGGGGATCAGCCCCAGCATTTT.

CDR3 region: CASSLTGVGTEAFF. The CDR3 region has the DNA TGTGCCAGCAGCTTAACAGGGGTAGGAACTGAAGCTTTCTTT. V is TRBV5-6 and J is TRBJ1-1; TRBD1 matches 7 bases. Per germline, CDR1 SGHDT and CDR2 YYEEEE. Trimming removed 2 bases from V and 5 bases from J; junction bases left unmatched: 6. This CDR3 is built from 14 residues.

The chain links TRBV5-4 to TRBJ1-1, with D maybe TRBD1 (6 bases). The V gene's germline CDR1 is SGHNT and CDR2 YYREEE (reference sequence). The CDR3 totals 13 residues. V lost 2 bases and J lost 4, with 9 bases in between. Here the CDR3 reads CASSFTGTTEAFF. DNA of the CDR3: TGTGCCAGCAGCTTCACAGGGACCACTGAAGCTTTCTTT. Full variable domain (rest looked up from reference TRBV5-4 and TRBJ1-1): ETGVTQSPTHLIKTRGQQVTLRCSSQSGHNTVSWYQQALGQGPQFIFQYYREEENGRGNFPPRFSGLQFPNYSSELNVNALELDDSALYLCASSFTGTTEAFFGQGTRLTVV.

V and J are TRBV28 and TRBJ2-3; the D is unclear. The CDR3 contains 14 residues. Germline assignment: CDR1 MDHEN and CDR2 SYDVKM. Trimming left V 6 bases short and J 2 bases short, with 12 bases between. This CDR3 is CASSSPSSTDTQYF. Written as DNA, the CDR3 is TGTGCCAGCAGCTCTCCTAGTTCCACAGATACGCAGTATTTT.

The chain links TRBV28 to TRBJ2-1, with D unresolved. CDR1 and CDR2 from the germline V gene are MDHEN and SYDVKM. The CDR3 consists of 14 residues. The V end was cut by 3 bases, the J end by 5 bases, with 11 bases between. CDR3 residues: CASSLPGRHNEQFF. The CDR3 DNA reads as TGTGCCAGCAGTTTGCCCGGGCGGCACAATGAGCAGTTCTTC.

The rearrangement links TRBV23-1 to TRBJ2-3, with D uncertain. TRBV23-1 is an ORF; its function is uncertain. The CDR3 loop spans 16 amino acids. The V end was cut by 1 base, the J end by 5 bases, with 16 bases between. The DNA for the CDR3 is TGCGCCAGCAGTCAATTAGTACCGGGCCGTAGAGATACGCAGTATTTT. This gives the protein CASSQLVPGRRDTQYF.

The rearrangement uses TRBV28 and TRBJ1-1; D is unclear. V was pared by 6 bases and J by 0 bases, with 11 bases between. Per germline, CDR1 MDHEN and CDR2 SYDVKM. This CDR3 is 14 amino acids long. DNA of the CDR3: TGTGCCAGCAGCCTCAGAGCGATGAACACTGAAGCTTTCTTT. Translation: CASSLRAMNTEAFF.

The rearrangement uses TRBV27 and TRBJ2-1, with D hard to call. V was trimmed by 2 bases and J by 3 bases, leaving 17 bases between them. The CDR3 has 17 amino acids. Germline V gene lookup returns CDR1 MNHEY and CDR2 SMNVEV (reference sequence). The CDR3 region is CASSLPGTARFYNEQFF. The CDR3 coding sequence is TGTGCCAGCAGTTTACCCGGTACAGCGCGCTTCTACAATGAGCAGTTCTTC.

The chain combines TRBV29-1 with TRBJ2-1; no reliable D call. Trimming pared 2 bases from V and 8 bases from J, leaving 10 bases between. The CDR3 runs to 12 residues. Germline V CDR1 and CDR2: SQVTM, ANQGSEA. CDR3 DNA sequence: TGCAGCGTTGAACGTGGGAAAGATGAGCAGTTCTTC. Its translation is CSVERGKDEQFF.

V is TRBV6-5 and J is TRBJ1-1; D may be TRBD1 (6 bases). Germline-derived CDR1 and CDR2 are MNHEY and SVGAGI. Trimming took 2 bases from V and 4 from J, leaving 11 bases between them. This CDR3 spans 14 amino acids. The CDR3 here is CASSYDRQSTEAFF. The CDR3 DNA follows: TGTGCCAGCAGTTACGACAGGCAGAGCACTGAAGCTTTCTTT.

The chain employs TRBV28 and TRBJ2-1, with TRBD2 matching over 9 bases. CDR1 and CDR2 from the germline V gene are MDHEN and SYDVKM. V shed 3 bases and J 0 bases; nucleotides not matched to a gene: 3. The CDR3 has 16 amino acids. The CDR3 DNA reads TGTGCCAGCAGTTTGCGGGAGGGCCTCTCCTACAATGAGCAGTTCTTC. This gives the protein CASSLREGLSYNEQFF.

The chain combines TRBV5-1 with TRBJ2-1; 7 positions agree with TRBD2. After removal of 0 bases from V and 0 bases from J, the junction contained 18 bases not matched to a gene. Germline lookup yields CDR1 SGHRS and CDR2 YFSETQ. The CDR3 runs 21 residues. DNA for the CDR3: TGCGCCAGCAGCTTGGCGGGCGGGAGCGTTGGCTTCGAAAGCTCCTACAATGAGCAGTTCTTC. It specifies CASSLAGGSVGFESSYNEQFF.

J is TRBJ2-7 and V is TRBV7-6, with a possible D match to TRBD1 (6 bases). Germline CDR1 and CDR2: SGHVS and FNYEAQ. The V end lost 3 bases, the J end lost 7 bases, and 16 bases lay between the germline ends. This CDR3 region has 14 residues. CDR3 in DNA: TGTGCCAGCAGCTTGTCAGGGGACCCCCTGGAGCAGTACTTC. This codes for CASSLSGDPLEQYF. Full variable domain (remainder filled in from reference TRBV7-6 and TRBJ2-7): GAGVSQSPRYKVTKRGQDVALRCDPISGHVSLYWYRQALGQGPEFLTYFNYEAQQDKSGLPNDRFSAERPEGSISTLTIQRTEQRDSAMYRCASSLSGDPLEQYFGPGTRLTVT.

This clone has just one count. This chain's CDR3 is CASSLTGTDNSPLHF. CDR3 DNA: TGTGCCAGCAGCTTAACCGGGACAGACAATTCACCCCTCCACTTT. The chain joins TRBV7-2 to TRBJ1-6; 7 bases are a match to TRBD1. The CDR3 runs to 15 residues. The V gene's germline CDR1 is SGHTA and CDR2 FQGNSA. V was pared by 2 bases and J by 7 bases, with 5 bases of the junction left unmatched.

V and J are TRBV7-2 and TRBJ2-1, with 7 bases identical to TRBD2. The CDR3 spans 16 residues. The germline V gene encodes CDR1 SGHTA and CDR2 FQGNSA. V shed 8 bases, J shed 0 bases, and the junction held 10 bases outside the gene matches. CDR3 in amino acids: CASQPSGMSSYNEQFF. The CDR3 DNA reads as TGTGCCAGCCAACCGAGCGGGATGAGCTCCTACAATGAGCAGTTCTTC.

V gene TRBV28 combines with J gene TRBJ1-3; 8 bases are a match to TRBD1. Germline CDR1 and CDR2: MDHEN and SYDVKM. The CDR3 is made up of 15 amino acids. Trimming removed 6 bases from V and 3 bases from J; junction bases left unmatched: 7. The CDR3 region is CASSPTGEGGNTIYF. CDR3 bases: TGTGCCAGCAGCCCGACAGGGGAAGGTGGAAACACCATATATTTT. Combining the CDR3 with reference TRBV28 and TRBJ1-3 gives the whole variable domain DVKVTQSSRYLVKRTGEKVFLECVQDMDHENMFWYRQDPGLGLRLIYFSYDVKMKEKGDIPEGYSVSREKKERFSLILESASTNQTSMYLCASSPTGEGGNTIYFGEGSWLTVV.

The chain employs TRBV6-5 and TRBJ2-3, with 7 bases that match TRBD1. The CDR3 length is 15 residues. Germline CDR1 reads MNHEY; CDR2 reads SVGAGI. The V gene end was trimmed by 5 bases and the J gene end by 0 bases; junction bases not matched to a gene: 5. CDR3 in DNA: TGTGCCAGCAGTCCAAGACAGGGAAGCACAGATACGCAGTATTTT. This translates into CASSPRQGSTDTQYF.

This clone was detected only once. This chain uses TRBV6-1 with TRBJ1-2, with D unresolved. Trimming took 2 bases from V and 2 from J, leaving 15 bases between them. The length of the CDR3 is 16 residues. Looked up from germline, CDR1 is MNHNS and CDR2 is SASEGT. CDR3 sequence (DNA): TGTGCCAGCAGTGAACGTTTTTTGGTCGGCAACTATGGCTACACCTTC. Amino acids: CASSERFLVGNYGYTF.

The V call is TRBV19, the J call TRBJ2-1; no firm D call. V dropped 5 bases and J dropped 2 bases, with 16 bases sitting between them. This CDR3 comprises 16 residues. Germline CDR1 and CDR2: LNHDA and SQIVND (reference sequence). The CDR3 DNA reads as TGTGCCAGTAGTCCCTTTGGGGATTCCCCCTACAATGAGCAGTTCTTC. Residues: CASSPFGDSPYNEQFF.

The chain carries TRBV25-1 and TRBJ2-5; 10 positions agree with TRBD1. The junction had 2 bases not matched to a gene; V was cut back by 1 base and J by 6 bases. This CDR3 is 14 amino acids long. Per germline, CDR1 MGHDK and CDR2 SYGVNS. The CDR3 region is CASSEWDRGQTQYF. CDR3 bases: TGTGCCAGCAGTGAATGGGACAGGGGTCAGACCCAGTACTTC.

This chain connects TRBV18 to TRBJ2-7, with D maybe TRBD2 (6 bases). V lost 4 bases and J 1 base, leaving 20 bases between the germline ends. The germline V gene encodes CDR1 KGHSH and CDR2 LQKENI. The CDR3 has 17 residues. The DNA of the CDR3 is TGTGCCAGCTCACTACGCCCCCCCGGGACTCAATCCTACGAGCAGTACTTC. Encoded protein: CASSLRPPGTQSYEQYF.

The genes are TRBV28 and TRBJ1-5; TRBD1 might be the D (5 bases). The CDR3 spans 17 residues. Between the trimmed V and J ends, which lost 6 bases and 2 bases, there was a span of 20 bases. Germline CDR1 reads MDHEN; CDR2 reads SYDVKM. The CDR3 here is CASSPPTAAMGNQPQHF. Here the CDR3 DNA reads TGTGCCAGCAGCCCCCCGACAGCTGCGATGGGCAATCAGCCCCAGCATTTT.

V is TRBV19 and J is TRBJ2-7; D is uncertain. The germline V gene has CDR1 LNHDA and CDR2 SQIVND (reference sequence). Trimming cost V 3 bases and J 4 bases, with 13 bases left between them. The CDR3 totals 14 residues. CDR3 bases: TGTGCCAGTAGTATTTCCCAATTTGTGTACGAGCAGTACTTC. Translation gives CASSISQFVYEQYF. Combining the CDR3 with reference TRBV19 and TRBJ2-7 gives the whole variable domain DGGITQSPKYLFRKEGQNVTLSCEQNLNHDAMYWYRQDPGQGLRLIYYSQIVNDFQKGDIAEGYSVSREKKESFPLTVTSAQKNPTAFYLCASSISQFVYEQYFGPGTRLTVT.

The genes are TRBV15 and TRBJ2-2; D gene unclear. Germline V gene data show CDR1 as LNHNV and CDR2 as YYDKDF (reference sequence). Trimming shortened V by 2 bases and J by 6 bases, and 10 bases separated the two germline ends. The CDR3 runs to 14 residues. In DNA, the CDR3 is TGTGCCACCAGCAGAAAACTACTCCCCGGGGAGCTGTTTTTT. It specifies CATSRKLLPGELFF.

This clone has just one count. The chain combines TRBV5-6 with TRBJ1-1; 7 bases fit TRBD1. V trimming: 5 bases; J trimming: 1 base; junction bases outside the gene matches: 8. Germline-derived CDR1 and CDR2 are SGHDT and YYEEEE. CDR3 length: 15 residues. The CDR3 protein is CASSPTGAKNTEAFF. The DNA of the CDR3 is TGTGCCAGCAGTCCAACAGGGGCCAAGAACACTGAAGCTTTCTTT.

The rearrangement links TRBV7-2 to TRBJ2-7; the D gene is possibly TRBD2 (5 bases). Trimming removed 0 bases at V and 7 bases at J, with 13 bases between. This CDR3 has 14 amino acids. The V gene's germline CDR1 is SGHTA and CDR2 FQGNSA. In DNA, the CDR3 is TGTGCCAGCAGCTTAGCGGGAGAATTACGGGAGCAGTACTTC. This translates into CASSLAGELREQYF.

The chain combines TRBV7-9 with TRBJ1-5; no clear D. V lost 6 bases, J lost 7 bases, and 10 bases lay in between. Germline CDR1 SEHNR, CDR2 FQNEAQ (reference sequence). The CDR3 is 12 amino acids. CDR3 protein: CASRLGEQPQHF. The CDR3 nucleotides read TGTGCCAGCAGACTGGGAGAGCAGCCCCAGCATTTT.